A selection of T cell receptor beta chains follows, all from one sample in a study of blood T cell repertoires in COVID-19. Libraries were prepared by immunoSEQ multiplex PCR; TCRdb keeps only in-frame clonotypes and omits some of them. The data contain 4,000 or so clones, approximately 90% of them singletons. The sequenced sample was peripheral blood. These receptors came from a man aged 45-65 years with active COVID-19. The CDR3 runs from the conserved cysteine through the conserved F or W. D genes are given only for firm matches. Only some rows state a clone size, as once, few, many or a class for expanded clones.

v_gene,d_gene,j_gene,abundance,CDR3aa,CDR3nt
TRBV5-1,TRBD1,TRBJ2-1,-,CASSLAGTVTHNEQFF,TGCGCCAGCAGCTTGGCAGGGACAGTCACTCACAATGAGCAGTTCTTC
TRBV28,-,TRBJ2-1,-,CASSMRIRGPYNEQFF,TGTGCCAGCAGTATGCGGATCAGGGGCCCCTACAATGAGCAGTTCTTC
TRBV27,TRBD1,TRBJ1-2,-,CASSFGTGSYGYTF,TGTGCCAGCAGTTTCGGGACAGGGAGCTATGGCTACACCTTC
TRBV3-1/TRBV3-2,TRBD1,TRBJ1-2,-,CASSPYPQGPLETF,TGTGCCAGCAGCCCCTACCCACAGGGGCCCCTAGAGACCTTC
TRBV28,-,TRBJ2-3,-,CASESRGGATDTQYF,TGTGCCAGTGAGTCCCGGGGAGGTGCAACAGATACGCAGTATTTT
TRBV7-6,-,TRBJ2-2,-,CASSLKQNTGELFF,TGTGCCAGCAGCTTAAAGCAGAACACCGGGGAGCTGTTTTTT
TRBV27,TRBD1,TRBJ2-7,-,CASSFDRGGYEQYF,TGTGCCAGCAGTTTCGACAGGGGCGGTTACGAGCAGTACTTC
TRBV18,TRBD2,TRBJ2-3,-,CASSPPTSGRSFNTQYF,TGTGCCAGCTCACCACCGACTAGCGGGAGGTCCTTTAATACGCAGTATTTT
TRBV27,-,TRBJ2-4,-,CASSAGGLAKNIQYF,TGTGCCAGCAGCGCAGGGGGACTAGCCAAAAACATTCAGTACTTC
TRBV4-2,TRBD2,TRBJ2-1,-,CASSQDLAGVDEQFF,TGTGCCAGCAGCCAAGACCTAGCGGGAGTGGATGAGCAGTTCTTC
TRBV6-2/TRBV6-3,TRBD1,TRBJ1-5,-,CASSKLQFGQGQSNQPQHF,TGTGCCAGCAGTAAACTTCAATTCGGACAGGGTCAAAGCAATCAGCCCCAGCATTTT
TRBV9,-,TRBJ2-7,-,CASSVGERAIYEQYF,TGTGCCAGCAGCGTAGGGGAGCGGGCGATTTACGAGCAGTACTTC
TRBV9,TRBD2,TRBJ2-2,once,CASSVEGSGSYSGELFF,TGTGCCAGCAGCGTAGAAGGTAGCGGGAGCTATTCCGGGGAGCTGTTTTTT
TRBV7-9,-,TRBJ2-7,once,CASSSSAVSYEQYF,TGTGCCAGCAGCTCGAGTGCGGTTTCCTACGAGCAGTACTTC
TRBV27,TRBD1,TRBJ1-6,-,CASRTGTGGRSGSPLHF,TGTGCCAGCAGGACCGGGACAGGGGGAAGGAGTGGTTCACCCCTCCACTTT
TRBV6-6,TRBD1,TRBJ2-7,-,CASSYPRTGGIYEQYF,TGTGCCAGCAGTTACCCCAGGACAGGGGGGATCTACGAGCAGTACTTC
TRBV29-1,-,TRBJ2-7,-,CSVDFVPNEQYF,TGCAGCGTTGATTTCGTTCCTAACGAGCAGTACTTC
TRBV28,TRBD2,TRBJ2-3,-,CASSIPTSGASTDTQYF,TGTGCCAGCAGTATACCGACTAGCGGAGCAAGCACAGATACGCAGTATTTT
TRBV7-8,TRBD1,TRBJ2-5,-,CASSAQTGDVAPYF,TGTGCCAGCAGCGCACAGACAGGGGACGTAGCCCCATACTTC
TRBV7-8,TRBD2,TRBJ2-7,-,CASSLALASGSSYEQYF,TGTGCCAGCAGCTTAGCGTTGGCTAGCGGGAGCTCCTACGAGCAGTACTTC
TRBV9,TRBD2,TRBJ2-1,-,CASNIRLASSNEQFF,TGTGCCAGCAACATTCGACTAGCGAGCAGCAATGAGCAGTTCTTC
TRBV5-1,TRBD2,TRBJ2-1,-,CASTGAGGLSYNEQFF,TGCGCCAGCACCGGCGCGGGAGGACTCTCCTACAATGAGCAGTTCTTC
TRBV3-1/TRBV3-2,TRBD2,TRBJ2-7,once,CASSQGLAGVGDEQYF,TGTGCCAGCAGCCAGGGACTAGCGGGAGTAGGCGACGAGCAGTACTTC
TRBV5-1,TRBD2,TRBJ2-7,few,CASSLERTSGFSYEQYF,TGCGCCAGCAGCTTGGAACGGACTAGCGGGTTCTCCTACGAGCAGTACTTC
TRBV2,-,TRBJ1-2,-,CAGRPSPAF,TGTGCCGGGAGACCCTCTCCCGCCTTC
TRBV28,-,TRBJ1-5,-,CASNSKGFWGNQPQHF,TGTGCCAGCAATTCAAAGGGGTTCTGGGGCAATCAGCCCCAGCATTTT
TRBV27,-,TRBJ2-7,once,CASSTRQFQEQYF,TGTGCCAGCAGTACCCGACAGTTTCAAGAGCAGTACTTC
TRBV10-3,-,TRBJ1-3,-,CAAFTVSGNTIYF,TGTGCCGCCTTTACAGTCTCTGGAAACACCATATATTTT
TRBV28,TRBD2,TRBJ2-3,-,CASSLHPSAGGSTDTQYF,TGTGCCAGCAGTTTACATCCCTCAGCGGGAGGTTCCACAGATACGCAGTATTTT
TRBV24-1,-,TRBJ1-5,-,CATSDGNADQPQHF,TGTGCCACCTCGGACGGGAACGCTGATCAGCCCCAGCATTTT
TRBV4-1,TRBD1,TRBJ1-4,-,CASSQGPGQFEKLFF,TGCGCCAGCAGCCAGGGTCCGGGACAGTTTGAAAAACTGTTTTTT
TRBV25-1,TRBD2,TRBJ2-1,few,CASGMSGVGNEQFF,TGTGCCAGCGGGATGAGCGGGGTGGGCAATGAGCAGTTCTTC
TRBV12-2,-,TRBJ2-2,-,CASRPDSGSAAGELFF,TGTGCAAGTCGCCCCGATAGCGGGAGTGCTGCAGGGGAGCTGTTTTTT
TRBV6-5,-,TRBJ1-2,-,CASSYSYREDYGYTF,TGTGCCAGCAGTTACTCGTACAGGGAAGACTATGGCTACACCTTC
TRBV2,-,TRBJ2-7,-,CASSPGSYEQYF,TGTGCCAGCAGTCCAGGATCCTACGAGCAGTACTTC
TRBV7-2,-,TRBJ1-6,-,CASSLEADLPLHF,TGTGCCAGCTCCCTGGAGGCGGACTTACCCCTCCACTTT
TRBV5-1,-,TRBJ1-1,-,CASSRWPGDGTEAFF,TGCGCCAGCAGTCGTTGGCCAGGGGATGGGACTGAAGCTTTCTTT
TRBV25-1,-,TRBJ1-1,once,CASSELGGEAFF,TGTGCCAGCAGTGAATTAGGAGGAGAAGCTTTCTTT
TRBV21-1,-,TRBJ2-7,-,CASSKMEADSSYEQYF,TGTGCCAGCAGCAAGATGGAAGCGGACAGCTCCTACGAGCAGTACTTC
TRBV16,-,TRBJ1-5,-,CASSQSGGRDQPQHF,TGTGCCAGCAGCCAATCGGGAGGGAGGGATCAGCCCCAGCATTTT
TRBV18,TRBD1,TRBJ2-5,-,CASSRQGDKTQYF,TGTGCCAGCTCCCGACAGGGGGACAAGACCCAGTACTTC
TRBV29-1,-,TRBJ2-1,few,CSVDVTANEQFF,TGCAGCGTTGATGTCACAGCCAATGAGCAGTTCTTC
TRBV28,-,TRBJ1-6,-,CASRLNRDAGWIYNSPLHF,TGTGCCAGCAGATTAAACAGGGACGCGGGTTGGATCTATAATTCACCCCTCCACTTT
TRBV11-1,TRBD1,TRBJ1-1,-,CASSLTGDTEAFF,TGTGCCAGCAGCTTGACAGGGGACACTGAAGCTTTCTTT
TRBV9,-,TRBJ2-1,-,CASSVGEVVGQIYNEQFF,TGTGCCAGCAGCGTGGGGGAAGTCGTTGGACAGATATACAATGAGCAGTTCTTC
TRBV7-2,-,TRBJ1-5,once,CASSLLDTLAHQPQHF,TGTGCCAGCAGCTTACTGGACACCTTAGCCCATCAGCCCCAGCATTTT
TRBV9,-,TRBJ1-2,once,CASSVGESLDGYTF,TGTGCCAGCAGCGTAGGCGAGAGTCTGGATGGCTACACCTTC
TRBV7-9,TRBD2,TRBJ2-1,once,CASSSTSGSWGEQFF,TGTGCCAGCAGCTCGACTAGCGGGAGTTGGGGGGAGCAGTTCTTC
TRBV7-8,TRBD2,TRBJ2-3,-,CASSPQREEGTDTQYF,TGTGCCAGCAGCCCACAGCGGGAAGAGGGCACAGATACGCAGTATTTT
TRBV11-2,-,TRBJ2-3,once,CASSLDWTATDTQYF,TGTGCCAGCAGCTTAGACTGGACAGCTACAGATACGCAGTATTTT
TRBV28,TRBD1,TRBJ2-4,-,CASSGQADLVAKNIQYF,TGTGCCAGCAGTGGACAGGCCGACCTCGTAGCCAAAAACATTCAGTACTTC
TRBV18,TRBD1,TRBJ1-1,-,CASSSWDRGTEAFF,TGTGCCAGCTCAAGTTGGGACAGGGGTACTGAAGCTTTCTTT